This TCR beta chain was found in a study of molecular identifiers for immune sequencing clone quantification. Germline V gene sequence: CDR1 SGHDT, CDR2 YYEEEE. The CDR3 consists of 17 residues. V gave up 5 bases and J gave up 0 bases, with 15 bases separating them. This clonotype was observed at least ten times. TCRdb re-called the PCR reads with MiXCR, one entry per CDR3 protein. The sample lists 250,000 to 350,000 distinct CDR3 sequences, 20% to 25% occurring once. This receptor was identified in a human donor in good health. Some libraries in this study had Jurkat cell RNA spiked in. J is TRBJ1-6 and V is TRBV5-6, with unresolved D. Sequenced sample: naive CD8+ T cells from blood, with Jurkat cell RNA spiked in. The subset is: FACS-sorted CD8+CD4-CCR7+CD45RA+ naive T cells. The CDR3 loop reads CASSFRLPSSYNSPLHF. The CDR3 nucleotides are TGTGCCAGCAGTTTTCGACTTCCCAGCTCCTATAATTCACCCCTCCACTTT.